The entry below describes one T cell receptor (beta chain). Its antigen is still unknown. The CDR3 is 16 amino acids. Germline CDR1 and CDR2: KGHDR and SFDVKD. V gave up 5 bases and J gave up 4 bases, with 16 bases separating them. TCRdb passed the 5' RACE reads through MiXCR, listing each CDR3 protein once. The table lists some 210,000 distinct CDR3 sequences, about 17% of them singletons. This entry comes from a study of T-cell memory formation after mild COVID-19. General study findings and limits: CD4+ contracting clones were found mainly in CM and EM, and CD8+ ones in EMRA. Certain responding clones were present in pre-infection memory, suggesting participation of cross-reactive memory.

The V and J genes are TRBV24-1 and TRBJ2-2; the D call may be TRBD1 or TRBD2 (5 bases each). The sequenced sample was PBMCs or a T cell subset sorted from them (not recorded which). This clonotype originated in an adult woman who had mild COVID-19 (a few samples of this study predate the infection). Cell type and time point are not known. DNA for the CDR3: TGTGCCACCAGTGGCATGTTGGGGACCAGCACCGGGGAGCTGTTTTTT. Its protein is CATSGMLGTSTGELFF.